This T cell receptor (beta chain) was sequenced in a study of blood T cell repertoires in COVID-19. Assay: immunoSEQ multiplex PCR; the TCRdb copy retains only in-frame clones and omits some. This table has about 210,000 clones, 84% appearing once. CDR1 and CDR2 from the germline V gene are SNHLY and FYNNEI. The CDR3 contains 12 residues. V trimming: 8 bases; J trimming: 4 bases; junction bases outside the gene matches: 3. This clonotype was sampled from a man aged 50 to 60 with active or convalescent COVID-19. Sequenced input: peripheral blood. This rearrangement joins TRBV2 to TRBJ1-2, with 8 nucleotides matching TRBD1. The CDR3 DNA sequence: TGTGCCAGCGATGGACAGGGCTATGGCTACACCTTC. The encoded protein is CASDGQGYGYTF.